This T cell receptor (beta chain) was sequenced for a study of T-cell reconstitution after alpha-beta-depleted transplantation in children. Overall study findings and caveats: Most T-cell counts and diversity one year after the transplant came from T cells that were newly produced.

It was with unique molecular identifiers that the TCRbeta library was prepared. TCRdb called the PCR reads again in MiXCR, with one record for every CDR3 protein. The sample includes about 100,000 distinct CDR3 sequences, 6% of them seen just once. The CDR3 is 14 residues long. Germline CDR1 reads MGHRA; CDR2 reads YSYEKL. The V end was cut by 1 base, the J end by 0 bases, with 4 bases between. This clonotype was seen only a few times. Antigen: not known. Specimen: PBMCs, mostly from graft donor cells, collected 60 days after TCRalphabeta/CD19-depleted stem cell transplant. The TCR originated in a female patient aged 2-10 years who had a stem cell transplant for Fanconi anemia, so the T cells may come from the graft donor. V is TRBV4-1 and J is TRBJ1-3; no clear D gene. The CDR3 loop is CASSQGTSGNTIYF. Here the CDR3 DNA reads TGCGCCAGCAGCCAAGGAACCTCTGGAAACACCATATATTTT.